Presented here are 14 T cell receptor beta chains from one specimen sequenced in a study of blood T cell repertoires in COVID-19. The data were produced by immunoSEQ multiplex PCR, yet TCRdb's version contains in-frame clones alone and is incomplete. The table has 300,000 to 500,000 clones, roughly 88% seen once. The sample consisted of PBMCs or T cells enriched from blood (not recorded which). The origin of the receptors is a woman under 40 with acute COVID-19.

DNA for the CDR3: TGCAGCGTTACTTTTAACTATGGCTACACCTTC. Protein product: CSVTFNYGYTF. The chain uses TRBV29-1 and TRBJ1-2; D not certain. The CDR3 totals 11 residues. Germline values: CDR1 SQVTM, CDR2 ANQGSEA. V lost 5 bases to trimming and J lost 1 base, with 5 bases between them.

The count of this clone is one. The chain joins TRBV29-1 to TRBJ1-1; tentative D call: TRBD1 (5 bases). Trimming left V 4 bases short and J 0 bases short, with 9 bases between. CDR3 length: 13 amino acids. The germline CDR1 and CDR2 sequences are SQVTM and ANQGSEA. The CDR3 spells CSVASGLNTEAFF. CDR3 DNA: TGCAGCGTTGCCTCAGGGTTGAACACTGAAGCTTTCTTT.

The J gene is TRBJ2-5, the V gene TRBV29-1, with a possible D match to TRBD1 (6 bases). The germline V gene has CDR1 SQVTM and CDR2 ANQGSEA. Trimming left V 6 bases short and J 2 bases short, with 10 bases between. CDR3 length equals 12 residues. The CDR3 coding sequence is TGCAGCGTGCAACAGGGTCAAGAGACCCAGTACTTC. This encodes CSVQQGQETQYF.

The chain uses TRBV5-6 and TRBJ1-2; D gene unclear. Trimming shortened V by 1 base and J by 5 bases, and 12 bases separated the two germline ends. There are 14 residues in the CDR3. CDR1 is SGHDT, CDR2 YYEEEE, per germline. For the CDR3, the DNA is TGTGCCAGCAGCTTGCCGACCAAGGAGTATGGCTACACCTTC. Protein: CASSLPTKEYGYTF.

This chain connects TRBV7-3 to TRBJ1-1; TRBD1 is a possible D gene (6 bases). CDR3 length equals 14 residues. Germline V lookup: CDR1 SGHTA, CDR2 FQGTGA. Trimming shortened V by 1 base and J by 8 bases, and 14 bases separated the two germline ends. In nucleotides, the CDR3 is TGTGCCAGCAGCTTAAGCCGGGACACACAAGAAGCTTTCTTT. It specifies CASSLSRDTQEAFF.

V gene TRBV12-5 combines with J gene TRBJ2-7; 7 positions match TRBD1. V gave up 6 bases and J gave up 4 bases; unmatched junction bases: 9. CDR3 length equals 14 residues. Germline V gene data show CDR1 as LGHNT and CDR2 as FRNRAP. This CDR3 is CASGPGRDRYEQYF. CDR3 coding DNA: TGTGCTAGTGGCCCGGGCCGGGACAGATACGAGCAGTACTTC.

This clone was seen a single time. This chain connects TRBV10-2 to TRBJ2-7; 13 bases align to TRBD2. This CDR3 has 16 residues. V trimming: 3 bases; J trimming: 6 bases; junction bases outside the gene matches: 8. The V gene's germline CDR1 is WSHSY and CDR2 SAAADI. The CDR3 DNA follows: TGCGCCAGCAGTGAAGGGACTAGCGGGAAGCAAGGCGAGCAGTACTTC. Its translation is CASSEGTSGKQGEQYF.

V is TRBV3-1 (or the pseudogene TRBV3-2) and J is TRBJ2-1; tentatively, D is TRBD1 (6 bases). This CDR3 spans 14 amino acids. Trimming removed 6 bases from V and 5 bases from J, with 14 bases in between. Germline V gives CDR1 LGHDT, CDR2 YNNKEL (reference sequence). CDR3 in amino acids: CASRHRAIHNEQFF. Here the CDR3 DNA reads TGTGCCAGCAGACACAGGGCTATCCACAATGAGCAGTTCTTC.

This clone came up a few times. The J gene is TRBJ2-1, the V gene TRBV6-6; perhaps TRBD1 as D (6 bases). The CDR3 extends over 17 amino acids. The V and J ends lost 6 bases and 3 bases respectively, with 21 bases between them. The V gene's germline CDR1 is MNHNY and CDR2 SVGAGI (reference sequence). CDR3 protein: CASSRTTTGTRYNEQFF. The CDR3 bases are TGTGCCAGCAGCCGAACAACGACCGGGACACGCTACAATGAGCAGTTCTTC.

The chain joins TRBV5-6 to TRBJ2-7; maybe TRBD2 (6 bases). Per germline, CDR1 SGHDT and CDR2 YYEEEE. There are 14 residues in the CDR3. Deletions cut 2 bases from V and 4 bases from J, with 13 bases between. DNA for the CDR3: TGTGCCAGCAGCTTTTCCGGGGGTGGGTACGAGCAGTACTTC. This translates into CASSFSGGGYEQYF.

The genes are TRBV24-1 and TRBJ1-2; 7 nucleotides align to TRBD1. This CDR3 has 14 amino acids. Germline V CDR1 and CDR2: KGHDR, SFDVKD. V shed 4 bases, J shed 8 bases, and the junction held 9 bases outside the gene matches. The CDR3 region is CATSEYDRVGGYTF. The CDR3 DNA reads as TGTGCCACCAGTGAGTACGACAGGGTGGGAGGCTACACCTTC.

CDR3 nucleotide sequence: TGTGCCAGCAGCCACTCCCGGGGTTCCTACAATGAGCAGTTCTTC. The encoded protein is CASSHSRGSYNEQFF. The chain has TRBV3-1 (or the pseudogene TRBV3-2) and TRBJ2-1; D might be TRBD2 (5 bases). Germline-derived CDR1 and CDR2 are LGHDT and YNNKEL (reference sequence). V was shortened by 3 bases and J by 1 base, with 10 bases between the two germline ends. The CDR3 loop spans 15 amino acids.

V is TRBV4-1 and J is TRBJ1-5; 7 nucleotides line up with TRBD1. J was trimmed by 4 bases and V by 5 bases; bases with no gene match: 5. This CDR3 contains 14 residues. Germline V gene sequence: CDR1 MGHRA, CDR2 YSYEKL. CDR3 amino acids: CASSGTANNQPQHF. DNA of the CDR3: TGCGCCAGCAGCGGGACAGCTAATAATCAGCCCCAGCATTTT.

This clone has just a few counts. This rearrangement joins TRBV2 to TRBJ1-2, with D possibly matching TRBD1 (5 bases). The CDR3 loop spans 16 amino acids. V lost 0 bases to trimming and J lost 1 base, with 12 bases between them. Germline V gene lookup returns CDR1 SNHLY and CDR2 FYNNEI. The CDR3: CASSEAGGRLNYGYTF. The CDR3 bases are TGTGCCAGCAGTGAAGCTGGGGGGAGACTTAACTATGGCTACACCTTC.